The next 10 T cell receptor beta chains were all read from a single sample in a study of T cells in Graves' hyperthyroidism and ophthalmopathy. Amplification yielded TCR beta CDR3 regions, with RNA transcripts as the source. The HTBI set primed first-round TCR CDR3 RT-PCR. TCRdb itself ran the multiplex PCR reads through MiXCR, one entry per CDR3 protein. The sample yields hundreds of thousands of distinct CDR3 sequences, just over 35% seen once. Sequencing was carried out using blood. The source is a woman between 40 and 55 years old with Graves' hyperthyroidism.

With regard to this clonotype: Likely a read error: the CDR3 ends without its conserved phenylalanine or tryptophan. The CDR3 DNA is TGCAGTGCTGCGTGGGGCTCAGGGGGGGCGAACACTGAAGCTTTCCTT. Encoded protein: CSAAWGSGGANTEAFL. The chain combines TRBV20-1 with TRBJ1-1; 7 bases line up with TRBD1. Germline assignment: CDR1 DFQATT and CDR2 SNEGSKA (reference sequence). Unmatched junction bases numbered 13, after V lost 5 bases and J lost 1 base. This CDR3 region has 16 residues.

The rearrangement joins TRBV6-2 or TRBV6-3 to TRBJ2-2; 10 positions agree with TRBD1. The CDR3 is 15 residues long. After removal of 5 bases from V and 6 bases from J, the junction contained 6 bases not matched to a gene. The germline gives CDR1 MNHEY, CDR2 SVGEGT. For the CDR3, the DNA is TGTGCCAGCAGTCCGGGGACAGGGGTGCCCGGGGAGCTGTTTTTT. It yields the protein CASSPGTGVPGELFF.

The sample holds a few counts of this clonotype. The chain has TRBV12-3 or TRBV12-4 and TRBJ2-2, with D perhaps matching TRBD2 (6 bases). The CDR3 is 12 residues long. Trimming cost V 8 bases and J 16 bases, with 20 bases left between them. CDR3 DNA sequence: TGTGCCAGCCTCTTAGGAGGGCGCGGCACGTTTTTT. Its translation: CASLLGGRGTFF.

This chain uses TRBV6-6 with TRBJ2-7; 9 bases match TRBD1. The germline V gene encodes CDR1 MNHNY and CDR2 SVGAGI (reference sequence). The V segment lost 4 bases and the J segment 4 bases; nucleotides outside the gene matches: 11. The CDR3 consists of 16 residues. The CDR3 sequence: CASSLQGAPIPYEQYF. CDR3 DNA: TGTGCCAGCAGTTTACAGGGGGCCCCTATCCCTTACGAGCAGTACTTC.

Comment on this clonotype: The junction departs from the called germline gene at one end, perhaps through a read error. The J gene is TRBJ2-7, the V gene TRBV20-1; D may be TRBD1 (6 bases). In germline, CDR1 is DFQATT, CDR2 SNEGSKA (reference sequence). This CDR3 spans 14 amino acids. Written as DNA, the CDR3 is TGCAGTGCTGGAGACCCGGGACACTTCTACGAGCAGTACTTC. It encodes CSAGDPGHFYEQYF.

The table lists this clonotype with many counts. The gene calls are TRBV10-2 and TRBJ2-7; D is undetermined. Germline CDR1 reads WSHSY; CDR2 reads SAAADI. Trimming removed 2 bases from V and 2 bases from J, with 10 bases in between. This CDR3 has 14 amino acids. CDR3 region: CASSEPLGTYEQYF. CDR3 DNA: TGCGCCAGCAGTGAGCCCCTGGGAACCTACGAGCAGTACTTC.

Only a few counts were recorded for this clonotype. J is TRBJ1-2 and V is TRBV4-3, with D perhaps matching TRBD1 (5 bases). The V end lost 0 bases, the J end lost 4 bases, and 9 bases lay between the germline ends. The CDR3 length is 14 residues. The germline gives CDR1 LGHNA, CDR2 YSLEER. CDR3 in amino acids: CASSQEDIRYGYTF. The CDR3 DNA sequence: TGCGCCAGCAGCCAAGAGGACATCCGCTATGGCTACACCTTC.

The rearrangement joins TRBV6-5 to TRBJ2-7; D call uncertain. Germline lookup yields CDR1 MNHEY and CDR2 SVGAGI. The CDR3 covers 13 residues. Trimming took 0 bases from V and 3 from J, leaving 6 bases between them. The chain's CDR3 is CASSYSIGYEQYF. CDR3 DNA sequence: TGTGCCAGCAGTTACTCGATCGGCTACGAGCAGTACTTC.

The V call is TRBV10-2, the J call TRBJ2-7; perhaps D is TRBD1 or TRBD2 (6 bases each). There are 16 residues in the CDR3. Looked up from germline, CDR1 is WSHSY and CDR2 is SAAADI. The V end was cut by 0 bases, the J end by 0 bases, with 12 bases between. CDR3 protein: CASSESTGRSSYEQYF. In DNA form, the CDR3 reads TGCGCCAGCAGTGAGTCAACAGGGAGGAGCTCCTACGAGCAGTACTTC.

The J gene is TRBJ1-2, the V gene TRBV25-1, with 7 bases lining up with TRBD1. Germline CDR1 MGHDK, CDR2 SYGVNS. The junction had 15 bases not matched to a gene; V was cut back by 6 bases and J by 8 bases. The length of the CDR3 is 15 residues. CDR3 nucleotides: TGTGCCAGCAGCGAGCAGGGGGAGGGCTTTCGGGGCTACACCTTC. This gives the protein CASSEQGEGFRGYTF.